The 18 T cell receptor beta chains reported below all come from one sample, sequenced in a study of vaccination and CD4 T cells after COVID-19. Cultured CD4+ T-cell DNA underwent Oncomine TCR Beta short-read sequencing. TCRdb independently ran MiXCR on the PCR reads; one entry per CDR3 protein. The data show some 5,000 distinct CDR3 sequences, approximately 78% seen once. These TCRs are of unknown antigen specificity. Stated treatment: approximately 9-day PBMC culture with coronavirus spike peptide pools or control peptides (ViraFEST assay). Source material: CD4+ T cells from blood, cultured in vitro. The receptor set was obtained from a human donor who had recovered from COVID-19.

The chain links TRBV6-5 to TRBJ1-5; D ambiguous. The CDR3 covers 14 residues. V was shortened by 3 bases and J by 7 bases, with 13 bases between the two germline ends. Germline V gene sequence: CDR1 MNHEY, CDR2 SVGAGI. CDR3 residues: CASSYSDNTQPQHF. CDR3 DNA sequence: TGTGCCAGCAGTTATTCAGACAATACCCAGCCCCAGCATTTT.

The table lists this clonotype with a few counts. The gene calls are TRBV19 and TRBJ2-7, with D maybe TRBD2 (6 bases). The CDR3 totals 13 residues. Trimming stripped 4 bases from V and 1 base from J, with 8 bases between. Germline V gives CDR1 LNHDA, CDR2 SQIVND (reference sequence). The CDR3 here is CASSKEGSYEQYF. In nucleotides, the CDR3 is TGTGCCAGTAGTAAGGAGGGGTCCTACGAGCAGTACTTC.

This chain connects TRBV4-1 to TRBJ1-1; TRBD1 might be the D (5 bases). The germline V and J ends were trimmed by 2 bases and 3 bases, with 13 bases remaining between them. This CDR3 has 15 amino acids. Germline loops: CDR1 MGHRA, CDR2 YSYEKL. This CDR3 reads CASSQFWGKDTEAFF. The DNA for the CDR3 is TGCGCCAGCAGCCAATTTTGGGGGAAGGACACTGAAGCTTTCTTT.

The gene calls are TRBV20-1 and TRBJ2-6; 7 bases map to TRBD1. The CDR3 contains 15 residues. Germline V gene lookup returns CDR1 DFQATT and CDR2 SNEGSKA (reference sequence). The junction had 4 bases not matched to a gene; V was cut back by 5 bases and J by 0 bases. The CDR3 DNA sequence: TGCAGTGCTCGACAGGGTTCCTCTGGGGCCAACGTCCTGACTTTC. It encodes CSARQGSSGANVLTF.

CDR3 DNA sequence: TGTGCCAGCAGTTTAAGGGAGGTCTACGAGCAGTACTTC. Its translation is CASSLREVYEQYF. The chain links TRBV12-3 or TRBV12-4 to TRBJ2-7; a weak D match, TRBD2 (6 bases). V lost 2 bases, J lost 3 bases, and 8 bases lay in between. There are 13 residues in the CDR3.

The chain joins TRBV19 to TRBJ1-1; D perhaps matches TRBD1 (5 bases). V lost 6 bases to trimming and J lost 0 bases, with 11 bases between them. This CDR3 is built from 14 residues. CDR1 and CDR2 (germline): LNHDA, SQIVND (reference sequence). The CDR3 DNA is TGTGCCAGTAGCCGGGGGGACTTGAACACTGAAGCTTTCTTT. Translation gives CASSRGDLNTEAFF.

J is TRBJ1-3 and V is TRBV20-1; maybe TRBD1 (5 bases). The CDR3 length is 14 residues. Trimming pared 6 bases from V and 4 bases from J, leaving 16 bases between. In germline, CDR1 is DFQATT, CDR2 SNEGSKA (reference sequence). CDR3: CSARGGGHGNTIYF. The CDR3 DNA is TGCAGTGCCCGAGGCGGGGGTCACGGAAACACCATATATTTT.

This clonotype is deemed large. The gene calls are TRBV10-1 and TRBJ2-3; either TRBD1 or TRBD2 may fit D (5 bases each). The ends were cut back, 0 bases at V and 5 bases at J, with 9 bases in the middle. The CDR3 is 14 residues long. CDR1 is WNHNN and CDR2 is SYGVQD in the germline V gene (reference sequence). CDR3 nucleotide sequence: TGCGCCAGCAGTGAGTCGAATGGGGGAGATACGCAGTATTTT. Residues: CASSESNGGDTQYF.

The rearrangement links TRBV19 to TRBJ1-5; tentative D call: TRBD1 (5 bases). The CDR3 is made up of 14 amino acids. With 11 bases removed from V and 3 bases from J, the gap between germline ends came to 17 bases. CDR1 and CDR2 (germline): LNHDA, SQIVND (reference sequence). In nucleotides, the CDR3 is TGTGCCCACAGGTTGGGCGGATTCAATCAGCCCCAGCATTTT. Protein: CAHRLGGFNQPQHF.

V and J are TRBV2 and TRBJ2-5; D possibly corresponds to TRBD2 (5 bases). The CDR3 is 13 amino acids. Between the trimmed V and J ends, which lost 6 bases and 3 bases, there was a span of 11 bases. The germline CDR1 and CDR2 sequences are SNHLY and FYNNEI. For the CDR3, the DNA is TGTGCCAGCAGCGACTACAAGGAAGAGACCCAGTACTTC. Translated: CASSDYKEETQYF.

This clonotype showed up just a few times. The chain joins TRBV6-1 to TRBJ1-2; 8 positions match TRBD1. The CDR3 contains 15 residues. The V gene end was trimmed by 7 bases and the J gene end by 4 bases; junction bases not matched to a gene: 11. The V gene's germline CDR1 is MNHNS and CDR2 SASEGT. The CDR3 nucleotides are TGTGCCAGCACGCACGGGACAGGAACTCTCTATGGCTACACCTTC. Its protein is CASTHGTGTLYGYTF.

The CDR3 nucleotides are TGTGCCAGCAGCTTTTCGGGACAGGGTTCCGTTAATTCACCCCTCCACTTT. Protein sequence: CASSFSGQGSVNSPLHF. The chain carries TRBV7-8 and TRBJ1-6, with 9 bases that match TRBD1. J was trimmed by 6 bases and V by 3 bases; bases with no gene match: 9. Germline V gene data show CDR1 as SGHVS and CDR2 as FQNEAQ. The CDR3 is 17 amino acids.

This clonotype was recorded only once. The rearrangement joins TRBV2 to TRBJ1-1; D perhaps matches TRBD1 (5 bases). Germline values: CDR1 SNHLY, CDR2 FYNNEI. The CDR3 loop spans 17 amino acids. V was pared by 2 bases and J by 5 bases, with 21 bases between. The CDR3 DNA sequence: TGTGCCAGCAGTGAATTGGACCCCTGGGGGTTGGGGACTGAAGCTTTCTTT. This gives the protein CASSELDPWGLGTEAFF.

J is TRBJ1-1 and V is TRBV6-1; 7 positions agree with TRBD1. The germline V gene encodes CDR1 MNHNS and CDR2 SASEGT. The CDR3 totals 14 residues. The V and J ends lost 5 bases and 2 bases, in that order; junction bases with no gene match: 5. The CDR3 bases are TGTGCCAGCAGTCTGGGACAGACCAACACTGAAGCTTTCTTT. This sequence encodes CASSLGQTNTEAFF.

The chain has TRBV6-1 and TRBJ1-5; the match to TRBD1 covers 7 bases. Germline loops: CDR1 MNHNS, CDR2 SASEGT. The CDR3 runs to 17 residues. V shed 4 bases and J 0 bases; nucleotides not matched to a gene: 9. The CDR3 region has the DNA TGTGCCAGCAGTGCCGACAGGGTGGGGTATAGCAATCAGCCCCAGCATTTT. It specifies CASSADRVGYSNQPQHF.

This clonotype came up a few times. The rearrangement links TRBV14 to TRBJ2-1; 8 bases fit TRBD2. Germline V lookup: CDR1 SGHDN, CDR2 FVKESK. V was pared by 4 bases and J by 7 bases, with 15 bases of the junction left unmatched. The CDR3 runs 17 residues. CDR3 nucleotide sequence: TGTGCCAGCAGCCGACGCTCCTATAGCGGGGTTGGGAATGAGCAGTTCTTC. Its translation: CASSRRSYSGVGNEQFF. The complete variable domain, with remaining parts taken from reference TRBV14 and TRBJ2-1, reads EAGVTQFPSHSVIEKGQTVTLRCDPISGHDNLYWYRRVMGKEIKFLLHFVKESKQDESGMPNNRFLAERTGGTYSTLKVQPAELEDSGVYFCASSRRSYSGVGNEQFFGPGTRLTVL.

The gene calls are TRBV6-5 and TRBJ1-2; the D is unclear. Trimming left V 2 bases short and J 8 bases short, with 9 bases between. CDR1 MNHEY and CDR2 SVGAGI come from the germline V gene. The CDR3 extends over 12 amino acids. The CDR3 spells CASSYAGVGYTF. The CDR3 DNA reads TGTGCCAGCAGTTACGCAGGAGTCGGCTACACCTTC.

As DNA, the CDR3 is TGTGCCAGCAGCCAGGGAGGGGGCGCAAACACAGATACGCAGTATTTT. It is translated as CASSQGGGANTDTQYF. This chain uses TRBV7-9 with TRBJ2-3; the D call may be TRBD1 or TRBD2 (7 bases each). This CDR3 has 16 amino acids. Germline V gene lookup returns CDR1 SEHNR and CDR2 FQNEAQ (reference sequence). The ends were cut back, 5 bases at V and 2 bases at J, with 17 bases in the middle.